The entry that follows covers one T cell receptor (beta chain) sequence. Germline V gives CDR1 SGDLS, CDR2 YYNGEE. This CDR3 spans 14 amino acids. Template switching appended UMIs that held a 6-nucleotide sample barcode. With approximately 16 and 10 cycles respectively, two nested PCRs were carried out on TCRalpha and TCRbeta cDNA. TCRdb reprocessed the 5' RACE reads, with one entry per CDR3 protein and no DNA. The specimen's table records under 200,000 distinct CDR3 sequences. The sample comes from a study of monozygotic twins with inflammatory bowel disease. The sample comprised blood. This chain links TRBV9 with TRBJ2-1; no DNA is available, so the TRBD1 call from TCRdb remains unchecked. The receptor was isolated from a human donor with ulcerative colitis or Crohn's disease, or a healthy co-twin of an affected twin (not recorded which). This CDR3 is CASSIRPLYNEQFF.